These 29 T cell receptor beta chains were sequenced from one sample in a study of T-cell reconstitution after alpha-beta-depleted transplantation in children. Unique molecular identifiers were built into the TCRbeta library. A single record per CDR3 protein comes from TCRdb applying MiXCR to the PCR reads. The repertoire consists of approximately 490,000 distinct CDR3 sequences, with around an eighth occurring once and the leading ten covering approximately 5.4%. This material consisted of PBMCs from the stem cell graft donor, taken from the stem cell graft. The receptors come from a human donor who donated a stem cell graft to a child with combined immunodeficiency.

This clonotype was found a few times. The chain recombines TRBV12-3 or TRBV12-4 with TRBJ2-3; TRBD2 is a possible D gene (6 bases). CDR3 length: 15 amino acids. V lost 5 bases and J lost 7, with 19 bases in between. In DNA, the CDR3 is TGTGCCAGCAGTGGTCCCGGGACTCCTGATAATACGCAGTATTTT. This sequence encodes CASSGPGTPDNTQYF.

This clonotype was seen at least ten times. V is TRBV24-1 and J is TRBJ2-5; 10 nucleotides agree with TRBD1. The CDR3 has 15 amino acids. V shed 8 bases, J shed 4 bases, and the junction held 9 bases outside the gene matches. Germline CDR1 KGHDR, CDR2 SFDVKD. DNA of the CDR3: TGTGCCACCAAGGGACAGGGGAGGAACGGAGAGACCCAGTACTTC. Protein sequence: CATKGQGRNGETQYF.

This clonotype has just a few counts. The chain couples TRBV10-3 to TRBJ2-1; tentative D call: TRBD2 (5 bases). The CDR3 loop spans 13 amino acids. The germline CDR1 and CDR2 sequences are ENHRY and SYGVKD. The germline V and J ends were trimmed by 11 bases and 0 bases, with 11 bases remaining between them. The CDR3 DNA reads as TGTGCCGGTGGACGGGGCTCCTACAATGAGCAGTTCTTC. This translates into CAGGRGSYNEQFF.

Many counts were recorded for this clonotype. The chain links TRBV27 to TRBJ2-2, with 7 bases fitting TRBD2. This CDR3 is 15 amino acids long. The V and J ends lost 2 bases and 7 bases, in that order; junction bases with no gene match: 7. Germline V gene lookup returns CDR1 MNHEY and CDR2 SMNVEV (reference sequence). This chain's CDR3 is CASSLPGGVGGELFF. The DNA for the CDR3 is TGTGCCAGCAGTTTACCGGGAGGTGTAGGCGGGGAGCTGTTTTTT.

The sample holds many counts of this clonotype. The V call is TRBV25-1, the J call TRBJ1-2, with a weak D call TRBD1 (6 bases). The CDR3 runs 12 residues. Germline V CDR1 and CDR2: MGHDK, SYGVNS. The V end was cut by 3 bases, the J end by 10 bases, with 12 bases between. As DNA, the CDR3 is TGTGCCAGCAGTGATAAGGACAGATTCTACACCTTC. It yields the protein CASSDKDRFYTF.

This clonotype has a count of ten or more. The CDR3 sequence: CASSSRAQSSYEQYF. The CDR3 DNA is TGTGCCAGCAGCTCCCGCGCCCAGAGCTCCTACGAGCAGTACTTC. V usage is TRBV7-2 and J usage is TRBJ2-7; D is unclear. This CDR3 is 15 amino acids long. Germline assignment: CDR1 SGHTA and CDR2 FQGNSA. V shed 4 bases and J shed 0 bases, with 13 bases lying between them.

The sample holds one count of this clonotype. The CDR3 spells CASTKTYPGANVLTF. The CDR3 DNA sequence: TGTGCCAGCACTAAGACGTACCCTGGGGCCAACGTCCTGACTTTC. This chain uses TRBV6-1 with TRBJ2-6, with D unresolved. V shed 7 bases and J shed 2 bases, with 12 bases lying between them. The CDR3 totals 15 residues. Germline V gives CDR1 MNHNS, CDR2 SASEGT.

Written as DNA, the CDR3 is TGTGCCAGCAGCCAAGTATTCCAGGAGCAGTACTTC. Its protein is CASSQVFQEQYF. J is TRBJ2-7 and V is TRBV3-1; D gene uncertain. CDR3 length: 12 amino acids. Germline assignment: CDR1 LGHDT and CDR2 YNNKEL (reference sequence). Trimming stripped 1 base from V and 7 bases from J, with 8 bases between.

This clonotype was picked up a small number of times. The rearrangement joins TRBV7-8 to TRBJ1-5; the D is unclear. V was shortened by 2 bases and J by 3 bases, with 17 bases between the two germline ends. Germline-derived CDR1 and CDR2 are SGHVS and FQNEAQ. CDR3 size: 17 residues. The DNA of the CDR3 is TGTGCCAGCAGCTTAACTTCCCCGCGAGTTCCCAATCAGCCCCAGCATTTT. This translates into CASSLTSPRVPNQPQHF.

This chain connects TRBV9 to TRBJ2-1, with no clear D. The V gene's germline CDR1 is SGDLS and CDR2 YYNGEE. CDR3 length: 15 amino acids. V was shortened by 0 bases and J by 5 bases, with 12 bases between the two germline ends. This CDR3 is CASSVDVGRHNEQFF. The CDR3 DNA follows: TGTGCCAGCAGCGTAGACGTGGGCCGTCACAATGAGCAGTTCTTC.

This clonotype was observed a handful of times. This rearrangement joins TRBV20-1 to TRBJ1-2; 12 bases are shared with TRBD1. The germline V gene has CDR1 DFQATT and CDR2 SNEGSKA (reference sequence). The CDR3 has 16 residues. Trimming removed 2 bases from V and 2 bases from J; junction bases left unmatched: 6. The CDR3 reads CSARQGDRGPNYGYTF. The CDR3 DNA follows: TGCAGTGCTAGACAGGGGGACAGGGGGCCAAACTATGGCTACACCTTC.

This clonotype was counted many times. Given a much more abundant clone one base away, this may be a read error. V and J are TRBV12-3 or TRBV12-4 and TRBJ2-7; the match to TRBD1 covers 7 bases. CDR3 length: 13 amino acids. With V trimmed by 7 bases and J by 6 bases, 9 bases remained unmatched. CDR3 coding DNA: TGTGCCAGCAAGGGGACAGAGTATAGCGAGCAGTACTTC. It specifies CASKGTEYSEQYF.

CDR3 region: CASSYAPGRTEAFF. The CDR3 DNA sequence: TGTGCCAGCAGTTACGCACCAGGGCGCACTGAAGCTTTCTTT. This rearrangement joins TRBV5-6 to TRBJ1-1, with D possibly TRBD1 on 5 matching bases. Deletions cut 5 bases from V and 4 bases from J, with 15 bases between. The CDR3 is 14 residues long. CDR1 is SGHDT and CDR2 is YYEEEE in the germline V gene.

The rearrangement joins TRBV7-8 to TRBJ2-1; 15 nucleotides agree with TRBD2. V lost 5 bases and J lost 4; bases outside the gene matches: 6. The CDR3 is made up of 17 amino acids. Per the germline V gene, CDR1 is SGHVS and CDR2 is FQNEAQ. CDR3 sequence (DNA): TGTGCCAGCAGCACCTCCGGGACTAGCGGGAGGTACAATGAGCAGTTCTTC. It codes for CASSTSGTSGRYNEQFF.

This clonotype was detected only a few times. CDR3 loop: CASSTLVAGEVDEQFF. The DNA for the CDR3 is TGTGCCAGCAGCACTCTGGTCGCGGGAGAAGTGGATGAGCAGTTCTTC. The V gene is TRBV7-9, the J gene TRBJ2-1, with 7 bases that match TRBD2. Germline V gene data show CDR1 as SEHNR and CDR2 as FQNEAQ (reference sequence). The V and J ends lost 5 bases and 8 bases, in that order; junction bases with no gene match: 15. The CDR3 covers 16 residues.

This clonotype occurred a few times. This chain connects TRBV28 to TRBJ2-7; 7 nucleotides agree with TRBD2. In germline, CDR1 is MDHEN, CDR2 SYDVKM. This CDR3 spans 15 amino acids. V lost 3 bases and J lost 2; bases outside the gene matches: 7. The CDR3 here is CASSFFRSGAYEQYF. CDR3 sequence (DNA): TGTGCCAGCAGTTTTTTCAGGAGCGGGGCCTACGAGCAGTACTTC.

This clonotype was found a few times. The V call is TRBV5-1, the J call TRBJ2-3; D is ambiguous. V was cut by 3 bases and J by 2 bases, with 13 bases left in between. There are 15 residues in the CDR3. The V gene's germline CDR1 is SGHRS and CDR2 YFSETQ. The CDR3 protein is CASSSARTHTDTQYF. As DNA, the CDR3 is TGCGCCAGCAGCTCGGCCCGGACGCACACAGATACGCAGTATTTT.

This clonotype occurred a few times. The genes are TRBV12-3 or TRBV12-4 and TRBJ1-2; TRBD1 matches at 11 bases. Unmatched junction bases numbered 11, after V lost 4 bases and J lost 4 bases. The CDR3 is 17 residues long. For the CDR3, the DNA is TGTGCCAGCAGTTCGCCTGGGACAGGGGGTTTGAGCTATGGCTACACCTTC. Translation gives CASSSPGTGGLSYGYTF.

V usage is TRBV27 and J usage is TRBJ1-2, with D perhaps matching TRBD1 (5 bases). Germline lookup yields CDR1 MNHEY and CDR2 SMNVEV (reference sequence). This CDR3 is built from 14 residues. Trimming removed 3 bases from V and 4 bases from J, with 12 bases in between. This CDR3 is CASSFGAPVYGYTF. CDR3 coding DNA: TGTGCCAGCAGTTTCGGGGCTCCCGTCTATGGCTACACCTTC.

This clonotype showed up many times. The chain employs TRBV10-3 and TRBJ2-4; D not certain. The germline V and J ends were trimmed by 2 bases and 0 bases, with 5 bases remaining between them. The CDR3 loop spans 14 amino acids. Germline CDR1 reads ENHRY; CDR2 reads SYGVKD. The CDR3: CAISETIAKNIQYF. CDR3 in DNA: TGTGCCATCAGTGAGACGATAGCCAAAAACATTCAGTACTTC.

This clonotype showed up just a few times. This CDR3 is CASSLGSPGLLLGQYF. The DNA for the CDR3 is TGTGCCAGCAGCTTAGGATCCCCGGGACTCCTTTTAGGGCAGTACTTC. This chain links TRBV11-2 with TRBJ2-7, with D maybe TRBD2 (6 bases). The germline V gene has CDR1 SGHAT and CDR2 FQNNGV. The V end was cut by 1 base, the J end by 9 bases, with 22 bases between. The CDR3 has 16 residues.

This clonotype was recorded a few times. The J gene is TRBJ2-1, the V gene TRBV6-5, with a tentative D call TRBD2 (5 bases). The V and J ends lost 0 bases and 9 bases respectively, with 21 bases between them. Germline V gene lookup returns CDR1 MNHEY and CDR2 SVGAGI. The CDR3 contains 17 residues. CDR3 sequence (DNA): TGTGCCAGCAGTTACTCCACATTTGCGGGTGACCGGGCTGAGCAGTTCTTC. Its translation is CASSYSTFAGDRAEQFF.

The chain uses TRBV7-9 and TRBJ2-1; D not resolved. Germline-derived CDR1 and CDR2 are SEHNR and FQNEAQ (reference sequence). This CDR3 region has 11 residues. Trimming stripped 7 bases from V and 8 bases from J, with 9 bases between. CDR3 loop: CASTSFYEQFF. The CDR3 DNA reads TGTGCCAGCACCTCTTTCTATGAGCAGTTCTTC.

This clonotype was seen repeatedly, ten times or more. This chain uses TRBV29-1 with TRBJ2-7; perhaps TRBD1 as D (6 bases). Germline V gives CDR1 SQVTM, CDR2 ANQGSEA. The CDR3 consists of 13 residues. V was pared by 4 bases and J by 3 bases, with 13 bases between. The CDR3: CSVGRGPVYEQYF. The CDR3 DNA reads TGCAGCGTTGGCAGGGGACCCGTCTACGAGCAGTACTTC.

This clonotype has only a few counts. CDR3 nucleotide sequence: TGTGCCACCAGCACACAACAGGGGGGGAATCAGCCCCAGCATTTT. It yields the protein CATSTQQGGNQPQHF. The chain recombines TRBV15 with TRBJ1-5; 8 bases line up with TRBD1. J lost 4 bases, V lost 4 bases, and 6 bases had no gene match. Looked up from germline, CDR1 is LNHNV and CDR2 is YYDKDF (reference sequence). The CDR3 is 15 residues long.

This clonotype was seen a handful of times. The rearrangement uses TRBV6-2 or TRBV6-3 and TRBJ2-7; TRBD2 aligns across 13 bases. Germline assignment: CDR1 MNHEY and CDR2 SVGEGT. The CDR3 sequence is 17 residues long. The V gene end was trimmed by 5 bases and the J gene end by 2 bases; junction bases not matched to a gene: 9. The CDR3 loop reads CASSPRTSGSVTYEQYF. The DNA of the CDR3 is TGTGCCAGCAGTCCTCGGACTAGCGGGAGTGTTACCTACGAGCAGTACTTC.

In this sample, this clonotype turned up many times. The chain has TRBV27 and TRBJ1-6; 7 nucleotides align to TRBD1. Germline CDR1 reads MNHEY; CDR2 reads SMNVEV (reference sequence). V was pared by 7 bases and J by 7 bases, with 7 bases of the junction left unmatched. This CDR3 contains 14 residues. The CDR3 protein is CASTRGDGNSPLHF. The CDR3 nucleotides read TGTGCCAGCACCAGGGGGGATGGGAATTCACCCCTCCACTTT.

The chain recombines TRBV10-3 with TRBJ1-6, with TRBD1 identical over 11 bases. Per germline, CDR1 ENHRY and CDR2 SYGVKD. The CDR3 runs to 18 residues. V lost 4 bases and J lost 1; bases outside the gene matches: 6. Here the CDR3 DNA reads TGTGCCATCAGTGTTACCGGGACAGGGGGATCCTATAATTCACCCCTCCACTTT. It is translated as CAISVTGTGGSYNSPLHF.

V and J are TRBV7-2 and TRBJ2-1; D unclear. The germline V gene encodes CDR1 SGHTA and CDR2 FQGNSA. The CDR3 is made up of 15 amino acids. V lost 0 bases, J lost 7 bases, and 13 bases lay in between. Here the CDR3 DNA reads TGTGCCAGCAGCTTAGCTCTCCCTAATACAAATGAGCAGTTCTTC. It translates to CASSLALPNTNEQFF.